What follows are 24 T cell receptor beta chains derived from one specimen sequenced in a study of control samples from healthy donors and cancer patients. Using immunoSEQ multiplex PCR, the repertoire was profiled, and TCRdb retains in-frame clones only, with some absent. The sample includes around 170,000 clones, about 92% of them seen just once. The sequenced material came from blood. Receptor source: a young man in good health.

The V gene is TRBV19, the J gene TRBJ2-6; no definite D call. The ends were cut back, 3 bases at V and 0 bases at J, with 6 bases in the middle. The V gene's germline CDR1 is LNHDA and CDR2 SQIVND (reference sequence). The CDR3 is made up of 15 amino acids. The CDR3 reads CASSMGSSGANVLTF. CDR3 nucleotides: TGTGCCAGTAGTATGGGGTCCTCTGGGGCCAACGTCCTGACTTTC.

The chain carries TRBV6-5 and TRBJ1-5, with a possible D match to TRBD1 (5 bases). Trimming pared 6 bases from V and 6 bases from J, leaving 18 bases between. This CDR3 contains 15 residues. Germline-derived CDR1 and CDR2 are MNHEY and SVGAGI. Here the CDR3 reads CASSSRTEGTQPQHF. CDR3 DNA sequence: TGTGCCAGCAGCTCTAGGACCGAGGGGACTCAGCCCCAGCATTTT.

The V gene is TRBV27, the J gene TRBJ1-6; weak D call: TRBD1 (5 bases). CDR3 length: 15 amino acids. The germline V gene has CDR1 MNHEY and CDR2 SMNVEV (reference sequence). Trimming stripped 4 bases from V and 7 bases from J, with 14 bases between. The CDR3 spells CASSSRGSFNSPLHF. The CDR3 DNA is TGTGCCAGCAGTTCGCGGGGGTCCTTCAATTCACCCCTCCACTTT.

This chain connects TRBV5-4 to TRBJ2-2; D possibly corresponds to TRBD2 (7 bases). V shed 4 bases and J shed 0 bases, with 13 bases lying between them. CDR3 length equals 16 residues. In germline, CDR1 is SGHNT, CDR2 YYREEE (reference sequence). CDR3 sequence reads: CASSRGGIANTGELFF. The DNA for the CDR3 is TGTGCCAGCAGCAGGGGGGGGATAGCGAACACCGGGGAGCTGTTTTTT.

The V and J genes are TRBV6-2 or TRBV6-3 and TRBJ1-5, with D possibly TRBD1 on 5 matching bases. Germline-derived CDR1 and CDR2 are MNHEY and SVGEGT. The V and J ends lost 6 bases and 6 bases respectively, with 15 bases between them. The CDR3 extends over 14 amino acids. The CDR3 DNA sequence: TGTGCCAGCAGCTTCGACGGGGGAGGTCAGCCCCAGCATTTT. Translation gives CASSFDGGGQPQHF.

CDR3 nucleotide sequence: TGTGCCAGCAGTACGGACTTCGGGACCTCCTACGAGCAGTACTTC. Amino acids: CASSTDFGTSYEQYF. The gene calls are TRBV27 and TRBJ2-7; either TRBD1 or TRBD2 may fit D (5 bases each). The germline V gene encodes CDR1 MNHEY and CDR2 SMNVEV (reference sequence). The V end lost 5 bases, the J end lost 0 bases, and 14 bases lay between the germline ends. This CDR3 contains 15 residues.

The V call is TRBV20-1, the J call TRBJ2-7; D is possibly TRBD2 (5 bases). Germline CDR1 is DFQATT and CDR2 is SNEGSKA (reference sequence). CDR3 size: 11 residues. V dropped 1 base and J dropped 6 bases, with 7 bases sitting between them. CDR3 amino acids: CSARAGVEQYF. Written as DNA, the CDR3 is TGCAGTGCTAGAGCCGGGGTCGAGCAGTACTTC.

V gene TRBV4-1 combines with J gene TRBJ2-1; the match to TRBD2 covers 11 bases. V lost 0 bases and J lost 8; bases outside the gene matches: 6. The CDR3 has 16 residues. Germline V gives CDR1 MGHRA, CDR2 YSYEKL. The CDR3 region has the DNA TGCGCCAGCAGCCAAGAGGTAGCGGGGGGGCACGATGAGCAGTTCTTC. Translating gives CASSQEVAGGHDEQFF.

This chain links TRBV15 with TRBJ2-2; 8 bases map to TRBD1. Trimming cost V 1 base and J 7 bases; bases outside gene matches: 8. The CDR3 is 16 amino acids. The germline gives CDR1 LNHNV, CDR2 YYDKDF (reference sequence). CDR3 loop: CATSRGGQGAVGELFF. DNA for the CDR3: TGTGCCACCAGCAGAGGGGGGCAGGGGGCGGTCGGGGAGCTGTTTTTT.

The rearrangement joins TRBV10-3 to TRBJ1-3; D ambiguous. Trimming removed 10 bases at V and 0 bases at J, with 10 bases between. Germline values: CDR1 ENHRY, CDR2 SYGVKD. The CDR3 contains 13 residues. The CDR3 spells CATEVSSGNTIYF. The CDR3 DNA is TGTGCCACCGAGGTCAGCTCTGGAAACACCATATATTTT.

Comments on this clone: Distinct nucleotide sequences in the sample also encode this CDR3. The CDR3, as DNA: TGTGCCAGTAGTATAGGAAACACTGAAGCTTTCTTT. Protein sequence: CASSIGNTEAFF. The chain uses TRBV19 and TRBJ1-1; unclear D gene. This CDR3 has 12 amino acids. CDR1 LNHDA and CDR2 SQIVND come from the germline V gene (reference sequence). The V and J ends lost 1 base and 2 bases respectively, with 2 bases between them.

The rearrangement uses TRBV7-3 and TRBJ1-3, with TRBD1 matching over 7 bases. CDR1 and CDR2 from the germline V gene are SGHTA and FQGTGA. Trimming took 3 bases from V and 7 from J; bases not matched to a gene: 12. The CDR3 contains 16 residues. This CDR3 is CASSFLSQQGRNTIYF. CDR3 sequence (DNA): TGTGCCAGCAGCTTCCTCTCCCAACAGGGGAGGAACACCATATATTTT.

This sequence joins TRBV6-5 and TRBJ1-5, with D possibly being TRBD1 (5 bases). Trimming pared 7 bases from V and 5 bases from J, leaving 18 bases between. This CDR3 comprises 15 residues. From germline, CDR1 is MNHEY and CDR2 SVGAGI. Here the CDR3 reads CASTPWVGQYQPQHF. Here the CDR3 DNA reads TGTGCCAGCACCCCATGGGTGGGGCAATATCAGCCCCAGCATTTT.

The chain has TRBV19 and TRBJ1-1; D is unclear. The germline V gene has CDR1 LNHDA and CDR2 SQIVND (reference sequence). This CDR3 is 15 amino acids long. V was trimmed by 4 bases and J by 0 bases, leaving 12 bases between them. The CDR3 sequence: CASSRLDVMNTEAFF. The CDR3 nucleotides read TGTGCCAGTAGTAGGTTGGATGTTATGAACACTGAAGCTTTCTTT.

For this clone: This sample includes further DNA sequences coding for the same CDR3. This chain uses TRBV27 with TRBJ2-1, with D unresolved. The CDR3 extends over 14 amino acids. Per germline, CDR1 MNHEY and CDR2 SMNVEV (reference sequence). V lost 4 bases to trimming and J lost 1 base, with 8 bases between them. The CDR3, as DNA: TGTGCCAGCAGTTCTGGGCAGTCCTACAATGAGCAGTTCTTC. Its protein is CASSSGQSYNEQFF.

This CDR3 is CASIPDRYYGYTF. DNA of the CDR3: TGTGCCAGCATACCGGACAGGTACTATGGCTACACCTTC. V is TRBV6-5 and J is TRBJ1-2; 7 positions agree with TRBD1. The CDR3 is 13 residues long. The germline CDR1 and CDR2 sequences are MNHEY and SVGAGI. J gave up 3 bases and V 7 bases, and 5 bases lay outside the gene matches.

V usage is TRBV5-1 and J usage is TRBJ1-5, with D uncertain. The V gene's germline CDR1 is SGHRS and CDR2 YFSETQ. Trimming removed 0 bases at V and 6 bases at J, with 7 bases between. This CDR3 contains 13 residues. CDR3 nucleotide sequence: TGCGCCAGCAGCTTGGGGGAGAGTCAGCCCCAGCATTTT. Amino acid sequence: CASSLGESQPQHF.

This rearrangement joins TRBV3-1 (or the pseudogene TRBV3-2) to TRBJ1-1; D may be TRBD1 (6 bases). The ends were cut back, 3 bases at V and 3 bases at J, with 11 bases in the middle. CDR1 is LGHDT, CDR2 YNNKEL, per germline (reference sequence). CDR3 length equals 14 residues. Here the CDR3 reads CASSHRDTHTEAFF. In nucleotides, the CDR3 is TGTGCCAGCAGCCACCGGGACACCCACACTGAAGCTTTCTTT.

About this clone: The junction departs from the called germline gene at one end, perhaps through a read error. This sequence joins TRBV19 and TRBJ1-1, with D hard to call. Germline values: CDR1 LNHDA, CDR2 SQIVND (reference sequence). CDR3 length: 15 amino acids. CDR3 bases: TGTGTCAGTAGTATTTCTGTTACCCAGAACACTGAAGCTTTCTTT. Translation: CVSSISVTQNTEAFF.

The chain combines TRBV25-1 with TRBJ1-1; D unclear. The CDR3 runs 15 residues. The germline V gene has CDR1 MGHDK and CDR2 SYGVNS. V was trimmed by 1 base and J by 4 bases, leaving 13 bases between them. The DNA for the CDR3 is TGTGCCAGCAGTGAATCACAGACCCCGGGCACTGAAGCTTTCTTT. The encoded protein is CASSESQTPGTEAFF. Full variable domain (missing parts from reference TRBV25-1 and TRBJ1-1): EADIYQTPRYLVIGTGKKITLECSQTMGHDKMYWYQQDPGMELHLIHYSYGVNSTEKGDLSSESTVSRIRTEHFPLTLESARPSHTSQYLCASSESQTPGTEAFFGQGTRLTVV.

V gene TRBV7-7 combines with J gene TRBJ1-6, with 7 bases aligning to TRBD1. CDR3 size: 15 residues. The ends lost 5 bases at V and 10 bases at J; junction bases unmatched: 11. Germline V gives CDR1 SSHAT, CDR2 FNYEAQ (reference sequence). The CDR3 bases are TGTGCCAGCAGCCCCTCTAGGGAAGGGGGCTCACCCCTCCACTTT. Protein: CASSPSREGGSPLHF.

The chain carries TRBV5-8 and TRBJ1-1; D gene ambiguous. This CDR3 has 14 amino acids. CDR1 is SGHTS and CDR2 is YDEGEE in the germline V gene. Trimming took off 0 bases at V and 8 bases at J, with 14 bases between the two ends. The CDR3 spells CASSLESRVFEAFF. In DNA form, the CDR3 reads TGTGCCAGCAGCTTGGAGTCGAGGGTATTCGAAGCTTTCTTT.

The chain has TRBV20-1 and TRBJ2-5; no reliable D call. V lost 6 bases, J lost 5 bases, and 10 bases lay in between. Germline V gene sequence: CDR1 DFQATT, CDR2 SNEGSKA (reference sequence). CDR3 length: 11 amino acids. CDR3 amino acids: CSAYSVETQYF. CDR3 bases: TGCAGTGCCTATTCGGTCGAGACCCAGTACTTC.

The chain recombines TRBV19 with TRBJ1-1, with D possibly matching TRBD1 (6 bases). Germline lookup yields CDR1 LNHDA and CDR2 SQIVND (reference sequence). V was trimmed by 11 bases and J by 5 bases, leaving 18 bases between them. This CDR3 comprises 13 residues. The CDR3 loop reads CASGGNGITEAFF. CDR3 DNA: TGTGCCTCGGGGGGCAATGGGATAACTGAAGCTTTCTTT.